This T cell receptor beta chain originates from a study of early T cells in non-severe SARS-CoV-2 infection. CDR3 length: 15 amino acids. Losses at the gene ends were 5 bases for V and 4 bases for J; bases not matched to a gene: 8. The V gene's germline CDR1 is DFQATT and CDR2 SNEGSKA (reference sequence). At least ten counts were recorded for this clonotype. Individual cDNA molecules received unique molecular identifiers. TCRdb analysed the 5' RACE reads with MiXCR anew, one entry per CDR3 protein. This table holds 40,000 to 60,000 distinct CDR3 sequences, 6% to 8% found once. V and J are TRBV20-1 and TRBJ2-7; 13 bases align to TRBD2. The sequencing here drew on whole blood, taken at baseline. The sequence derives from an adult who was a healthcare worker with PCR-confirmed SARS-CoV-2 infection or an uninfected control (not recorded which). The CDR3 loop is CSAWDTTSGRYEQYF. CDR3 coding DNA: TGCAGTGCTTGGGATACGACTAGCGGGAGGTACGAGCAGTACTTC.